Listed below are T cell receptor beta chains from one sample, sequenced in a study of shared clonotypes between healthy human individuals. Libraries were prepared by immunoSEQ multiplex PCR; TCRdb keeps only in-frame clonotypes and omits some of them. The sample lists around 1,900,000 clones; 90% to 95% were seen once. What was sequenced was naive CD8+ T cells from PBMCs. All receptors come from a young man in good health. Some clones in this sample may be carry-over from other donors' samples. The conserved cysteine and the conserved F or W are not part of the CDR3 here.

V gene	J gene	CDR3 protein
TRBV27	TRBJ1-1	ASSLFPGHTEAF
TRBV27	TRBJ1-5	ASSQGTASNQPQH
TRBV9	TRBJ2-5	ASSPGHKETQY
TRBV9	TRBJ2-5	ASSNPTGTSGRVSGETQY
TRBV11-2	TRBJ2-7	ASRGTESSYEQY
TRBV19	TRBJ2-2	ASIVSGTGELF
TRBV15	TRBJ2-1	ATSRDQLAGGSYNEQF
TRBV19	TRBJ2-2	ASRSLPGAGELF
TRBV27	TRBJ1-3	ASSPRDRPGNTIY
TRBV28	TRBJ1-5	ASSQQGRNQPQH
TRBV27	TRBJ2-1	AAGGSEQF
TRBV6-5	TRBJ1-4	ASSLDGNEKLF
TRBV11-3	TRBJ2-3	ASSSRTGDTDTQY
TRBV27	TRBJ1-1	ASSLTLNTEAF
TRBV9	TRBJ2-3	ASSAPPTDTQY
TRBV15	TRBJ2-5	ATSRGGELGETQY
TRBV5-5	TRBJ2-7	ASSNEIAGGPYEQY
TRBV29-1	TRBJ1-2	SVELLDRTRGGYT
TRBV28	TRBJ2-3	ASSFFGSREIDTQY
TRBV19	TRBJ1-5	ASSIMIRDRGDQPQH
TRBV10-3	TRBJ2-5	AISPVERTRETQY
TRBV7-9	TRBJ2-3	ASSVTGFTTDTQY
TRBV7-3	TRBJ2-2	ASSQHSANTGELF
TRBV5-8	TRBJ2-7	ASPGGQFYEQY
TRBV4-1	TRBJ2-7	ASSQDLRLAGSYEQY
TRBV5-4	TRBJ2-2	ASSLGDLSDPGELF
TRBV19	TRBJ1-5	ASSIVGGKNQPQH
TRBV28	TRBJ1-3	ASSPTRDRGRSGNTIY
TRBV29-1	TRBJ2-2	SVERPNTGELF
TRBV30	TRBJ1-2	AWSVGTGDGYT
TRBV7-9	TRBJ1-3	ASSSGPGNTIY
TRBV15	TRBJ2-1	ATSRKELHLGNEQF
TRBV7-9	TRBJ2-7	ASSAGRSSYEQY
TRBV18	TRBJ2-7	ASSSQDRGHYEQY
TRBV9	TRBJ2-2	ASRGVTDTGELF
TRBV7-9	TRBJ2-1	ASSSVLADNEQF
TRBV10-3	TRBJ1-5	AISELGGNNQPQH
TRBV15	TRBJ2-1	ATSREKGLYNEQF
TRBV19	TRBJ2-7	ASSISYASYEQY
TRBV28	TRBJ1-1	ASSANTEAF